These 9 T cell receptor beta chains were all obtained from the same sample, sequenced in a study of blood T cells in healthy people across ages. For the second PCR, which ran for about 7 to 11 cycles, a sample-barcoded 5' primer and a J-beta primer mix were used. MiXCR, run by TCRdb on the 5' RACE reads, gives a single entry per CDR3 protein. The repertoire holds approximately 1,000,000 distinct CDR3 sequences, roughly two fifths seen once, with around 13% in the top ten. The specimen sequenced was blood. Receptors originate from a man younger than 35 in good health.

The chain joins TRBV15 to TRBJ2-1; D is possibly TRBD1 (6 bases). Trimming took 3 bases from V and 7 from J, leaving 13 bases between them. Per germline, CDR1 LNHNV and CDR2 YYDKDF (reference sequence). CDR3 length equals 14 residues. DNA for the CDR3: TGTGCCACCAGCAGTTCAGGGGTCCAGAATGAGCAGTTCTTC. Translating it yields CATSSSGVQNEQFF.

The chain links TRBV12-3 or TRBV12-4 to TRBJ2-1; TRBD2 is a possible D gene (6 bases). This CDR3 is 15 amino acids long. The V and J ends lost 7 bases and 1 base respectively, with 14 bases between them. Here the CDR3 reads CASTLTEGSYNEQFF. Written as DNA, the CDR3 is TGTGCCAGCACCCTTACGGAGGGGTCCTACAATGAGCAGTTCTTC.

The rearrangement links TRBV5-1 to TRBJ1-4; perhaps TRBD1 as D (6 bases). V gave up 3 bases and J gave up 6 bases, with 15 bases separating them. Germline V lookup: CDR1 SGHRS, CDR2 YFSETQ. This CDR3 has 15 residues. In DNA, the CDR3 is TGCGCCAGCAGCTGGGACAAACGCGGGGATGAAAAACTGTTTTTT. Amino acid sequence: CASSWDKRGDEKLFF.

This chain connects TRBV12-3 or TRBV12-4 to TRBJ1-1, with 11 bases matching TRBD1. This CDR3 region has 13 residues. The ends lost 7 bases at V and 6 bases at J; junction bases unmatched: 4. The CDR3 DNA sequence: TGTGCCAGCATTGCGGGACAGGGGGCTGAAGCTTTCTTT. The encoded protein is CASIAGQGAEAFF.

This chain links TRBV5-1 with TRBJ2-3; 8 bases line up with TRBD1. Trimming cost V 7 bases and J 5 bases; bases outside gene matches: 9. Germline V gene lookup returns CDR1 SGHRS and CDR2 YFSETQ. This CDR3 contains 14 residues. The chain's CDR3 is CASGKDRERDTQYF. The CDR3 DNA sequence: TGCGCCAGCGGAAAGGACAGGGAGAGAGATACGCAGTATTTT.

At least ten counts were recorded for this clonotype. The V gene is TRBV20-1, the J gene TRBJ2-3; D unclear. The CDR3 is 14 amino acids. Germline CDR1 and CDR2: DFQATT and SNEGSKA (reference sequence). V gave up 4 bases and J gave up 1 base, with 12 bases separating them. The CDR3 DNA reads TGCAGTGCTACCCCCAGGTGGGGCACAGATACGCAGTATTTT. Translated: CSATPRWGTDTQYF.

The V and J genes are TRBV3-1 and TRBJ1-2; D remains unclear. Trimming removed 7 bases from V and 7 bases from J, with 13 bases in between. CDR3 length equals 12 residues. CDR1 and CDR2 (germline): LGHDT, YNNKEL (reference sequence). The CDR3 DNA reads as TGTGCCAGCAACCATAGCCCCGTTGGCTACACCTTC. Protein: CASNHSPVGYTF.

This clonotype was detected a few times. The chain joins TRBV20-1 to TRBJ1-1, with D possibly being TRBD1 (5 bases). V gave up 3 bases and J gave up 4 bases, with 21 bases separating them. The germline V gene has CDR1 DFQATT and CDR2 SNEGSKA (reference sequence). The CDR3 runs 16 residues. The DNA of the CDR3 is TGCAGTGCTAGTTCCCTTAGAGGGGCTGGGAGCACTGAAGCTTTCTTT. This encodes CSASSLRGAGSTEAFF.

This CDR3 is CASSPRATQETQYF. The CDR3 region has the DNA TGCGCCAGCAGCCCCCGGGCTACGCAAGAGACCCAGTACTTC. The rearrangement links TRBV5-1 to TRBJ2-5; the D is unclear. Trimming removed 4 bases from V and 2 bases from J, with 12 bases in between. Germline CDR1 reads SGHRS; CDR2 reads YFSETQ. This CDR3 contains 14 residues.